This entry features one T cell receptor (beta chain) sequence. Possible read error: a much larger clone is one base away. Germline assignment: CDR1 MNHNY and CDR2 SVGAGI (reference sequence). This CDR3 has 12 residues. Trimming left V 11 bases short and J 2 bases short, with 10 bases between. This entry comes from a study of T cells in Graves' hyperthyroidism and ophthalmopathy. Amplified TCR beta CDR3 regions came from RNA transcripts. First-round RT-PCR targeting the TCR CDR3 was performed with the HTBI primer set. MiXCR, run by TCRdb on the multiplex PCR reads, gives a single entry per CDR3 protein. The table shows roughly 700,000 distinct CDR3 sequences, with about a third occurring only once.

V gene TRBV6-6 combines with J gene TRBJ1-5, with unresolved D. The sequenced material came from blood. This clonotype was sampled from a woman in her thirties or forties with Graves' hyperthyroidism. Written as DNA, the CDR3 is TGTGCCTCGGACTATGGCAATCAGCCCCAGCATTTT. This codes for CASDYGNQPQHF.